The 8 T cell receptor beta chains listed next were all sequenced from one sample in a study of cytotoxic CD8 clonotypes in ibrutinib-treated CLL. Produced via immunoSEQ multiplex PCR; TCRdb's table is partial and in-frame only. The table has hundreds of thousands of clones, 70% seen once. The sample was PBMCs, taken after 24 months of ibrutinib treatment. The receptors here all came from a human donor with chronic lymphocytic leukemia.

The genes are TRBV13 and TRBJ2-7; no clear D. The CDR3 totals 11 residues. V was clipped by 6 bases and J by 4 bases, with 7 bases between them. Germline values: CDR1 PRHDT, CDR2 FYEKMQ (reference sequence). This CDR3 reads CASRKVYEQYF. In DNA, the CDR3 is TGTGCCAGCAGGAAAGTTTACGAGCAGTACTTC.

V gene TRBV9 combines with J gene TRBJ2-1; 7 bases align to TRBD1. Germline V gene data show CDR1 as SGDLS and CDR2 as YYNGEE. The CDR3 is made up of 14 amino acids. After removal of 4 bases from V and 5 bases from J, the junction contained 6 bases not matched to a gene. The CDR3 reads CASSSRDRDNEQFF. DNA of the CDR3: TGTGCCAGCAGCAGCCGGGACAGAGACAATGAGCAGTTCTTC.

The chain has TRBV5-1 and TRBJ2-1; the match to TRBD2 covers 10 bases. The V and J ends lost 2 bases and 4 bases, in that order; junction bases with no gene match: 3. Germline V gene sequence: CDR1 SGHRS, CDR2 YFSETQ. The CDR3 loop spans 15 amino acids. CDR3 region: CASSFTSGMYNEQFF. CDR3 in DNA: TGCGCCAGCAGCTTTACTAGCGGGATGTACAATGAGCAGTTCTTC.

As regards this clone: One end of the junction is discordant with germline, which a read error may explain. The rearrangement uses TRBV15 and TRBJ2-7; maybe TRBD1 (6 bases). The CDR3 is made up of 15 amino acids. Germline V gene lookup returns CDR1 LNHNV and CDR2 YYDKDF (reference sequence). DNA for the CDR3: TGTGCCACCAGTAGAGACGGACAGCTCTCCTACGAGCAGTACTTC. Residues: CATSRDGQLSYEQYF.

CDR3 sequence (DNA): TGTGCCAGCAGCCGGGACAGGGTTATAGAGACCCAGTACTTC. Translated: CASSRDRVIETQYF. The rearrangement joins TRBV14 to TRBJ2-5, with 9 bases identical to TRBD1. CDR1 is SGHDN and CDR2 is FVKESK in the germline V gene. The CDR3 consists of 14 residues. V was clipped by 4 bases and J by 4 bases; unmatched bases: 4.

The chain uses TRBV18 and TRBJ2-7; D tentatively fits TRBD1 or TRBD2 (5 bases each). V shed 0 bases and J shed 0 bases, with 9 bases lying between them. The CDR3 length is 15 residues. Per the germline V gene, CDR1 is KGHSH and CDR2 is LQKENI. CDR3 sequence (DNA): TGTGCCAGCTCACCACCTAAGGGGAGCTCCTACGAGCAGTACTTC. Encoded protein: CASSPPKGSSYEQYF.

This clone came up a few times. The chain has TRBV5-1 and TRBJ2-1; possibly TRBD1 for D (6 bases). CDR1 SGHRS and CDR2 YFSETQ come from the germline V gene. The CDR3 runs 14 residues. V was trimmed by 0 bases and J by 6 bases, leaving 10 bases between them. CDR3 DNA: TGCGCCAGCAGCTTGGGGACAGCCTTCAATGAGCAGTTCTTC. Translation: CASSLGTAFNEQFF.

This clone was picked up a small number of times. The rearrangement uses TRBV6-6 and TRBJ1-5; the D is unclear. Germline V CDR1 and CDR2: MNHNY, SVGAGI (reference sequence). The CDR3 has 15 residues. V was cut by 7 bases and J by 0 bases, with 13 bases left in between. CDR3 residues: CASTQSLYSNQPQHF. For the CDR3, the DNA is TGTGCCAGCACGCAGAGCCTATATAGCAATCAGCCCCAGCATTTT.